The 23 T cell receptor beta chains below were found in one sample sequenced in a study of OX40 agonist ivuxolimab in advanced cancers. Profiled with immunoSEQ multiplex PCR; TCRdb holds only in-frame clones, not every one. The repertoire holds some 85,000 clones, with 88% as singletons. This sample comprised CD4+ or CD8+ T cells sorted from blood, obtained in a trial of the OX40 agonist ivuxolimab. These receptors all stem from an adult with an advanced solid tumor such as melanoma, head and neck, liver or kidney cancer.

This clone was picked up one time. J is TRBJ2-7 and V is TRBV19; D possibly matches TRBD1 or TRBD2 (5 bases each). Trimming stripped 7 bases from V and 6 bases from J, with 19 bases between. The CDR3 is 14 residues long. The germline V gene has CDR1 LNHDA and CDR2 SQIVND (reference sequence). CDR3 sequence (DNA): TGTGCCAGTATGAGCACCGGGACCCGAGGCGAGCAGTACTTC. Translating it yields CASMSTGTRGEQYF.

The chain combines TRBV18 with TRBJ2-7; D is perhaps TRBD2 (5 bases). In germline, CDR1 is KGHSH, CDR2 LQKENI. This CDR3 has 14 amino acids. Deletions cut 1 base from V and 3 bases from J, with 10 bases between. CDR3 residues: CASSPQGAVYEQYF. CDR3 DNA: TGTGCCAGCTCACCACAGGGAGCGGTCTACGAGCAGTACTTC.

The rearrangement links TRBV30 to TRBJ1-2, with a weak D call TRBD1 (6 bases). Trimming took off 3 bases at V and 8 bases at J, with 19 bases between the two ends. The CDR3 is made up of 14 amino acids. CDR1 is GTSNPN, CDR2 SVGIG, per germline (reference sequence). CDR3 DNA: TGTGCCTGGAGAACGACAGGACGTCTCGCAGGCTACACCTTC. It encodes CAWRTTGRLAGYTF. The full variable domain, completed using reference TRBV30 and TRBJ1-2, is SQTIHQWPATLVQPVGSPLSLECTVEGTSNPNLYWYRQAAGRGLQLLFYSVGIGQISSEVPQNLSASRPQDRQFILSSKKLLLSDSGFYLCAWRTTGRLAGYTFGSGTRLTVV.

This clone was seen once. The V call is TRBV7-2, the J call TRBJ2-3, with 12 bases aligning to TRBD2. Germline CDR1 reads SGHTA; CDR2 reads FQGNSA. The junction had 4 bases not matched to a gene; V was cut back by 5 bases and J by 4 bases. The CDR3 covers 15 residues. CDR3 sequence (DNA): TGTGCCAGCAGCACTCTAGCGGGGGGGCCAGATACGCAGTATTTT. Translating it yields CASSTLAGGPDTQYF.

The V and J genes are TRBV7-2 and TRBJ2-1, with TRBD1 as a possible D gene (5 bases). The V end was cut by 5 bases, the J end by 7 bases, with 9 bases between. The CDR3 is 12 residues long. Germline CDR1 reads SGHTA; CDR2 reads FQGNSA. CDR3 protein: CASSANRNEQFF. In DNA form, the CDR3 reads TGTGCCAGCAGCGCAAACAGGAATGAGCAGTTCTTC.

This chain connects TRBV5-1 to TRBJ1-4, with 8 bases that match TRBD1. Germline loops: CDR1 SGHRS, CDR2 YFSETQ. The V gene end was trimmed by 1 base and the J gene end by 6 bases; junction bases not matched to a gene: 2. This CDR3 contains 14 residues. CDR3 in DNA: TGCGCCAGCAGCTTGTCGGGACAGGATGAAAAACTGTTTTTT. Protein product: CASSLSGQDEKLFF.

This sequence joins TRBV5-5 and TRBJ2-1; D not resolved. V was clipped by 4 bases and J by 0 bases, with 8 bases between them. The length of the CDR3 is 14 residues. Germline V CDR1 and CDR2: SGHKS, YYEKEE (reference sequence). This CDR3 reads CASSRESSYNEQFF. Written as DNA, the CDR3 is TGTGCCAGCAGCCGTGAGAGCTCCTACAATGAGCAGTTCTTC.

CDR3 sequence: CASSAPSDTQYF. The CDR3 DNA follows: TGTGCCAGCAGCGCGCCCTCAGATACGCAGTATTTT. The rearrangement links TRBV9 to TRBJ2-3; D unresolved. From germline, CDR1 is SGDLS and CDR2 YYNGEE. Trimming took off 3 bases at V and 4 bases at J, with 6 bases between the two ends. The CDR3 has 12 residues.

This chain's CDR3 is CASSRADRGPYEQYF. Written as DNA, the CDR3 is TGTGCCAGCAGTAGGGCGGACAGGGGTCCCTACGAGCAGTACTTC. The rearrangement joins TRBV28 to TRBJ2-7; 9 nucleotides match TRBD1. The V segment lost 5 bases and the J segment 2 bases; nucleotides outside the gene matches: 7. The CDR3 loop spans 15 amino acids. Germline CDR1 is MDHEN and CDR2 is SYDVKM.

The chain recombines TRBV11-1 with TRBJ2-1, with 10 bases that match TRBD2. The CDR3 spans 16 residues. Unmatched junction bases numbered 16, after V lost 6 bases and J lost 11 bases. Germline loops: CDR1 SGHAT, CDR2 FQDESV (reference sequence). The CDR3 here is CASSYQESLAGAKQFF. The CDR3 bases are TGTGCCAGCAGTTATCAGGAGTCCCTAGCGGGGGCCAAGCAGTTCTTC.

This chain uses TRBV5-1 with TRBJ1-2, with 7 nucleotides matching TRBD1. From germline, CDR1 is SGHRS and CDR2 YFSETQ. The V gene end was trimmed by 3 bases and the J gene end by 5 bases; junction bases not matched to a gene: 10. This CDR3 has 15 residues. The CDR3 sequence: CASSSDGQALYGYTF. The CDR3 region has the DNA TGCGCCAGCAGCTCCGATGGACAGGCCCTTTATGGCTACACCTTC.

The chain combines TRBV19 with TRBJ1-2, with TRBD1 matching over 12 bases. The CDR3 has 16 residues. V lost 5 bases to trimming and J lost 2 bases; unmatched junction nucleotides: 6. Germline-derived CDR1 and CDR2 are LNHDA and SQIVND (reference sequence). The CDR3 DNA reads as TGTGCCAGTAGTCCCGGGACAGGGGGCGCGAACTATGGCTACACCTTC. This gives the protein CASSPGTGGANYGYTF.

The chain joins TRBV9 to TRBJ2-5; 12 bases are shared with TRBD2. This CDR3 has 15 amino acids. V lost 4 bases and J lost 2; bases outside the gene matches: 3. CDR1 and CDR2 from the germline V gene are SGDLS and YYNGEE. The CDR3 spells CASSMTSGGQETQYF. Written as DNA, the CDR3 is TGTGCCAGCAGCATGACTAGCGGGGGTCAAGAGACCCAGTACTTC.

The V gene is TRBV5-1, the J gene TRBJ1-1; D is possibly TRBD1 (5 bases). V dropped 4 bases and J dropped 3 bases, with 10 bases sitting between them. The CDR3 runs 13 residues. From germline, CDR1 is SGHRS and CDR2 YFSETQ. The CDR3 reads CASSPTGDTEAFF. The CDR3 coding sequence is TGCGCCAGCAGCCCGACGGGGGACACTGAAGCTTTCTTT.

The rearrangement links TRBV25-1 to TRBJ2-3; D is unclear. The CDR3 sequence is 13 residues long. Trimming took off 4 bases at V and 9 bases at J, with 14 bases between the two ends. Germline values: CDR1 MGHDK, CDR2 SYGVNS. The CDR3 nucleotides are TGTGCCAGCAGTGGAAACCCCGCCGGGACGCAGTATTTT. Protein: CASSGNPAGTQYF.

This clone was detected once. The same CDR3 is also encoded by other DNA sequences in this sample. The chain's CDR3 is CASSDGGGYEQYF. Here the CDR3 DNA reads TGTGCCAGCAGTGACGGGGGCGGGTACGAGCAGTACTTC. The chain uses TRBV6-1 and TRBJ2-7; the D gene could be TRBD1 or TRBD2 (6 bases each). Trimming pared 3 bases from V and 4 bases from J, leaving 10 bases between. Germline V gene lookup returns CDR1 MNHNS and CDR2 SASEGT. The CDR3 is made up of 13 amino acids.

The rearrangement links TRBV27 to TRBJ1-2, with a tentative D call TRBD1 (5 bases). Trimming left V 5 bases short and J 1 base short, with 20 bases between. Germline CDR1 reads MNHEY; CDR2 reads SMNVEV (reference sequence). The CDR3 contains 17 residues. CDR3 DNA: TGTGCCAGCAGTGGACCTAGATCGGGGCGTGGTAACTATGGCTACACCTTC. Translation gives CASSGPRSGRGNYGYTF.

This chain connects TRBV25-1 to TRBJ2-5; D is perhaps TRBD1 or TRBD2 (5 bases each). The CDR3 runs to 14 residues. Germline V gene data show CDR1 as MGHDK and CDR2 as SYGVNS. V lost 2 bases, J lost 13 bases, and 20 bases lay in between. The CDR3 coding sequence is TGTGCCAGCAGTGAACGTGGGGACCGTGGGTCTCGGTACTTC. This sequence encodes CASSERGDRGSRYF.

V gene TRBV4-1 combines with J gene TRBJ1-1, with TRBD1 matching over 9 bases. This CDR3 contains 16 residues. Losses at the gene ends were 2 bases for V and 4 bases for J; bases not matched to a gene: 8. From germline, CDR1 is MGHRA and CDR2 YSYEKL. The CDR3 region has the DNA TGCGCCAGCAGCCAACCGGGGACAGGGAGGGGCACTGAAGCTTTCTTT. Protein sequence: CASSQPGTGRGTEAFF.

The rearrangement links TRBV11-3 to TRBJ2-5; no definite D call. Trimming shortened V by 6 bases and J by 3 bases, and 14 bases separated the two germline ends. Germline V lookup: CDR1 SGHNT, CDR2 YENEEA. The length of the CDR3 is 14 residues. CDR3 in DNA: TGTGCCAGCAGTACCTCACGGAGCGAAGAGACCCAGTACTTC. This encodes CASSTSRSEETQYF.

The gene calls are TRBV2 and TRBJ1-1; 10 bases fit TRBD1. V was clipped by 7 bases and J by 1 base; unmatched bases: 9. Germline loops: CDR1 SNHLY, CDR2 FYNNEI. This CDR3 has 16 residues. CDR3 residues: CASMGGDRGKNTEAFF. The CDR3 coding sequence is TGTGCCAGCATGGGGGGGGACAGGGGAAAGAACACTGAAGCTTTCTTT.

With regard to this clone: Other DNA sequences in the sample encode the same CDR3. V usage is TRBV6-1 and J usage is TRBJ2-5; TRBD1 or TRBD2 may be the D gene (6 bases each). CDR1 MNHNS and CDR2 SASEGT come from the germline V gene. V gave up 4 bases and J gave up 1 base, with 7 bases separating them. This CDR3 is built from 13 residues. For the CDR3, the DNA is TGTGCCAGCAGTGGGGGGGCCCAAGAGACCCAGTACTTC. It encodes CASSGGAQETQYF.

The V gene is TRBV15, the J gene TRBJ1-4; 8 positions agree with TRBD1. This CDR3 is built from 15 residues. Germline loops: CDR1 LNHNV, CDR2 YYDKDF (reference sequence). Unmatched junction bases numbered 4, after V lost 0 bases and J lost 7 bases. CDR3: CATSRDRGLGEKLFF. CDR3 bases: TGTGCCACCAGCAGAGACAGGGGGCTGGGTGAAAAACTGTTTTTT.